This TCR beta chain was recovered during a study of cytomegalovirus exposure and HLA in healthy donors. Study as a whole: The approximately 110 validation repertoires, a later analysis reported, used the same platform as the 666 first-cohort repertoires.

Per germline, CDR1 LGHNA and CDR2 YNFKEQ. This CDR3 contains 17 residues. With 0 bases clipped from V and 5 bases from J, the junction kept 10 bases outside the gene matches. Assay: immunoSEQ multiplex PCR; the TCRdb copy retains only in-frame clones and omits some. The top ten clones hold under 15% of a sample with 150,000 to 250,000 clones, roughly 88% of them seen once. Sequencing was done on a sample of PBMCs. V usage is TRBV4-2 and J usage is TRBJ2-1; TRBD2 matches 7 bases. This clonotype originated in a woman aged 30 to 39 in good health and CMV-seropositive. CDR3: CASSQEIRRESNNEQFF. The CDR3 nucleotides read TGTGCCAGCAGCCAAGAAATTCGGCGGGAGAGCAACAATGAGCAGTTCTTC.